Listed here are 20 T cell receptor beta chains from one sample, sequenced in a study of post-analysis software for immune sequencing data. These receptors have no identified antigens. General observations from the study: Compared with controls, patients had more of about 5 TRBV segments, including TRBV5-6, TRBV5-1 and TRBV20-1.

Included in the TCR beta cDNA libraries were unique molecular identifiers. TCRdb analysed the PCR reads with MiXCR anew, one entry per CDR3 protein. The sample holds 750,000 to 950,000 distinct CDR3 sequences, around 46% seen once. The sample was blood. The receptors originated from a girl aged 10-17 years with multiple sclerosis.

This clonotype occurred a few times. V is TRBV6-1 and J is TRBJ2-7, with D tentatively TRBD2 (5 bases). The CDR3 runs to 14 residues. Germline loops: CDR1 MNHNS, CDR2 SASEGT. V lost 3 bases to trimming and J lost 3 bases, with 12 bases between them. CDR3 in DNA: TGTGCCAGCAGTGACGGGGTGTGGAGCTACGAGCAGTACTTC. Its protein product is CASSDGVWSYEQYF.

The gene calls are TRBV12-3 or TRBV12-4 and TRBJ2-7; no clear D. V was trimmed by 1 base and J by 6 bases, leaving 7 bases between them. The CDR3 has 12 residues. CDR3 coding DNA: TGTGCCAGCAGTTTAGGCCGAACCGAGCAGTACTTC. Translated, it gives CASSLGRTEQYF.

As regards this clonotype: A read error may be the cause here, since a much bigger clone is one base away. The chain uses TRBV5-6 and TRBJ2-7; 10 bases agree with TRBD2. The CDR3 is 14 residues long. V gave up 1 base and J gave up 7 bases; unmatched junction bases: 5. The germline gives CDR1 SGHDT, CDR2 YYEEEE. The CDR3 sequence: CASSLPSGSSEQYF. CDR3 coding DNA: TGTGCCAGCAGCTTGCCTAGCGGGAGTAGTGAGCAGTACTTC.

This chain's CDR3 is CASSLSPGNEQFF. The CDR3 region has the DNA TGTGCCAGCAGTTTATCCCCGGGGAATGAGCAGTTCTTC. This chain links TRBV12-3 or TRBV12-4 with TRBJ2-1; possibly TRBD2 for D (5 bases). V shed 2 bases and J shed 7 bases, with 9 bases lying between them. CDR3 length equals 13 residues.

The chain employs TRBV27 and TRBJ2-5; no clear D. Per germline, CDR1 MNHEY and CDR2 SMNVEV (reference sequence). The CDR3 consists of 14 residues. V lost 2 bases and J 0 bases, leaving 7 bases between the germline ends. The CDR3 loop reads CASSLVGYQETQYF. The CDR3 DNA follows: TGTGCCAGCAGTTTAGTGGGATACCAAGAGACCCAGTACTTC.

V gene TRBV12-3 or TRBV12-4 combines with J gene TRBJ1-1; 8 bases map to TRBD1. The CDR3 runs 16 residues. V shed 4 bases and J 6 bases; nucleotides not matched to a gene: 13. CDR3 sequence reads: CASSSTDRTGWPEAFF. The CDR3 DNA reads TGTGCCAGCAGTTCCACGGACAGGACAGGGTGGCCTGAAGCTTTCTTT.

The chain combines TRBV4-1 with TRBJ2-5; D is undetermined. V was pared by 1 base and J by 11 bases, with 20 bases between. Germline loops: CDR1 MGHRA, CDR2 YSYEKL. The CDR3 length is 15 residues. The CDR3 DNA is TGCGCCAGCAGCCAAGCACCAGTATCCCTCAATGAGCAGTACTTC. Translated, it gives CASSQAPVSLNEQYF.

This chain connects TRBV3-1 to TRBJ2-3; D remains ambiguous. The CDR3 is 16 amino acids. Deletions cut 4 bases from V and 6 bases from J, with 20 bases between. CDR1 and CDR2 (germline): LGHDT, YNNKEL (reference sequence). CDR3 residues: CASSPTQDGVWDTQYF. CDR3 coding DNA: TGTGCCAGCAGCCCTACTCAGGACGGAGTGTGGGATACGCAGTATTTT.

The chain couples TRBV27 to TRBJ2-3, with 7 nucleotides matching TRBD2. CDR3 length equals 17 residues. Germline assignment: CDR1 MNHEY and CDR2 SMNVEV (reference sequence). The ends lost 3 bases at V and 0 bases at J; junction bases unmatched: 9. The CDR3 nucleotides read TGTGCCAGCAGTTTCTGGGCTAGCGGCACTAGCACAGATACGCAGTATTTT. Encoded protein: CASSFWASGTSTDTQYF.

This clonotype was picked up a small number of times. The gene calls are TRBV10-3 and TRBJ2-1, with 11 bases that match TRBD2. J was trimmed by 8 bases and V by 6 bases; bases with no gene match: 6. Germline V gene data show CDR1 as ENHRY and CDR2 as SYGVKD. The CDR3 loop spans 14 amino acids. CDR3 nucleotide sequence: TGTGCCATCAGGGGGACTAGCGGAGGGGATGAGCAGTTCTTC. This translates into CAIRGTSGGDEQFF.

The rearrangement uses TRBV5-5 and TRBJ2-1; 10 nucleotides match TRBD1. CDR1 and CDR2 (germline): SGHKS, YYEKEE (reference sequence). There are 17 residues in the CDR3. The V segment lost 0 bases and the J segment 7 bases; nucleotides outside the gene matches: 10. The CDR3 DNA reads TGTGCCAGCAGCTTGGGACTTCCGGGACAGGGGAAGAATGAGCAGTTCTTC. Translation: CASSLGLPGQGKNEQFF.

V usage is TRBV11-2 and J usage is TRBJ2-3, with 14 bases matching TRBD2. Looked up from germline, CDR1 is SGHAT and CDR2 is FQNNGV. The V segment lost 5 bases and the J segment 6 bases; nucleotides outside the gene matches: 7. The CDR3 runs 16 residues. CDR3 sequence (DNA): TGTGCCAGCAGCCGCCGACTAGCGGGAGGGCTGGATACGCAGTATTTT. Translation gives CASSRRLAGGLDTQYF.

The rearrangement joins TRBV18 to TRBJ2-7, with D perhaps matching TRBD1 (6 bases). The germline V gene encodes CDR1 KGHSH and CDR2 LQKENI. V was trimmed by 1 base and J by 2 bases, leaving 21 bases between them. There are 18 residues in the CDR3. The CDR3 sequence is CASSPLRQVRMGPYEQYF. Here the CDR3 DNA reads TGTGCCAGCTCACCACTCCGACAGGTCCGGATGGGACCCTACGAGCAGTACTTC.

V and J are TRBV20-1 and TRBJ2-7, with 7 bases fitting TRBD2. With V trimmed by 6 bases and J by 2 bases, 7 bases remained unmatched. The germline V gene encodes CDR1 DFQATT and CDR2 SNEGSKA (reference sequence). The CDR3 totals 13 residues. CDR3 amino acids: CSAGSGPAYEQYF. The CDR3 nucleotides read TGCAGTGCCGGTAGCGGGCCCGCCTACGAGCAGTACTTC.

This chain uses TRBV20-1 with TRBJ2-3; 8 bases align to TRBD2. With 5 bases clipped from V and 1 base from J, the junction kept 8 bases outside the gene matches. The CDR3 has 15 residues. The germline V gene has CDR1 DFQATT and CDR2 SNEGSKA (reference sequence). CDR3 bases: TGCAGTGCTGATGTAGCGGGACGGGGCACAGATACGCAGTATTTT. As protein: CSADVAGRGTDTQYF.

This clonotype was seen a handful of times. This sequence joins TRBV7-6 and TRBJ1-2; D remains ambiguous. V lost 1 base and J lost 5, with 14 bases in between. Germline lookup yields CDR1 SGHVS and CDR2 FNYEAQ. The CDR3 runs to 15 residues. The chain's CDR3 is CASSLGAGRVYGYTF. CDR3 bases: TGTGCCAGCAGCTTAGGCGCCGGCCGGGTATATGGCTACACCTTC.

This clonotype was counted only a few times. The V gene is TRBV29-1, the J gene TRBJ2-2; the D gene is possibly TRBD2 (5 bases). Trimming stripped 4 bases from V and 1 base from J, with 10 bases between. The V gene's germline CDR1 is SQVTM and CDR2 ANQGSEA. The CDR3 consists of 14 residues. CDR3 region: CSVGASLNTGELFF. The CDR3 DNA reads TGCAGCGTTGGGGCTAGCTTGAACACCGGGGAGCTGTTTTTT.

The rearrangement links TRBV4-1 to TRBJ1-1, with D maybe TRBD1 (6 bases). The germline gives CDR1 MGHRA, CDR2 YSYEKL. The CDR3 length is 17 residues. The V and J ends lost 3 bases and 3 bases respectively, with 20 bases between them. The CDR3 spells CASSHEGDRYFDTEAFF. DNA of the CDR3: TGCGCCAGCAGCCACGAAGGCGACAGGTACTTTGACACTGAAGCTTTCTTT.

This clonotype was counted a few times. This chain connects TRBV24-1 to TRBJ2-1; a possible D gene is TRBD2 (6 bases). The CDR3 has 11 amino acids. CDR1 is KGHDR and CDR2 is SFDVKD in the germline V gene. Trimming left V 9 bases short and J 6 bases short, with 8 bases between. Written as DNA, the CDR3 is TGTGCCACCCGGAGGGGCAATGAGCAGTTCTTC. Translating it yields CATRRGNEQFF.

This clonotype was counted a single time. The DNA of the CDR3 is TGTGCCACCGATGGAGGGTCCTACAATGAGCAGTTCTTC. Its protein product is CATDGGSYNEQFF. The chain employs TRBV15 and TRBJ2-1, with a possible D match to TRBD2 (6 bases). Germline V gives CDR1 LNHNV, CDR2 YYDKDF (reference sequence). The length of the CDR3 is 13 residues. Trimming removed 8 bases at V and 1 base at J, with 9 bases between. Full variable domain (outside the CDR3, taken from reference TRBV15 and TRBJ2-1): DAMVIQNPRYQVTQFGKPVTLSCSQTLNHNVMYWYQQKSSQAPKLLFHYYDKDFNNEADTPDNFQSRRPNTSFCFLDIRSPGLGDTAMYLCATDGGSYNEQFFGPGTRLTVL.